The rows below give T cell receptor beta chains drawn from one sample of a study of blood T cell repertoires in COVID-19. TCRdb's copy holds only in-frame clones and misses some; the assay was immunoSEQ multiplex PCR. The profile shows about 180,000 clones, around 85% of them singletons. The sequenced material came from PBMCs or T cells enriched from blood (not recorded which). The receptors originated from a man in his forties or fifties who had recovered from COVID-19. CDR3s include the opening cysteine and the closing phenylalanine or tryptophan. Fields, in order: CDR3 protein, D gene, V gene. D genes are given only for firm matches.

cdr3_aa: CASSPNFYEQYF
d_call: .
v_call: TRBV3-1/TRBV3-2

cdr3_aa: CASSVLGQGKNGYTF
d_call: TRBD1
v_call: TRBV9

cdr3_aa: CASSTGGSGELFF
d_call: .
v_call: TRBV9

cdr3_aa: CATSRDGGGGYEQYF
d_call: .
v_call: TRBV15

cdr3_aa: CASGSHALSSGKAYGYTF
d_call: .
v_call: TRBV12-5

cdr3_aa: CASSFGTSKYNEQFF
d_call: TRBD2
v_call: TRBV27

cdr3_aa: CASSLTGGAVGEQYF
d_call: TRBD1
v_call: TRBV5-1

cdr3_aa: CAWRTGGLGGYTF
d_call: TRBD1
v_call: TRBV30

cdr3_aa: CAWSVGVGELFF
d_call: .
v_call: TRBV30

cdr3_aa: CASSLARGRGEGGELFF
d_call: .
v_call: TRBV28

cdr3_aa: CASSPRLAADNEQFF
d_call: TRBD2
v_call: TRBV14

cdr3_aa: CASSTTGNGLYEQYF
d_call: .
v_call: TRBV19

cdr3_aa: CASETTAGGWGGYTF
d_call: TRBD1
v_call: TRBV28

cdr3_aa: CASSLPGQRETQYF
d_call: .
v_call: TRBV27

cdr3_aa: CASSLRDRVYEQYF
d_call: TRBD1
v_call: TRBV11-2

cdr3_aa: CASRDWINYGYTF
d_call: .
v_call: TRBV6-5

cdr3_aa: CASSRSGGLGDNEQFF
d_call: TRBD2
v_call: TRBV5-1

cdr3_aa: CASSLGGIRDVGYTF
d_call: .
v_call: TRBV11-3

cdr3_aa: CASSRNRESGVAFF
d_call: .
v_call: TRBV11-2

cdr3_aa: CAWWRGGFYGYTF
d_call: .
v_call: TRBV30

cdr3_aa: CASSEDWQSFEAFF
d_call: .
v_call: TRBV6-1

cdr3_aa: CASTSGTEAFF
d_call: .
v_call: TRBV28